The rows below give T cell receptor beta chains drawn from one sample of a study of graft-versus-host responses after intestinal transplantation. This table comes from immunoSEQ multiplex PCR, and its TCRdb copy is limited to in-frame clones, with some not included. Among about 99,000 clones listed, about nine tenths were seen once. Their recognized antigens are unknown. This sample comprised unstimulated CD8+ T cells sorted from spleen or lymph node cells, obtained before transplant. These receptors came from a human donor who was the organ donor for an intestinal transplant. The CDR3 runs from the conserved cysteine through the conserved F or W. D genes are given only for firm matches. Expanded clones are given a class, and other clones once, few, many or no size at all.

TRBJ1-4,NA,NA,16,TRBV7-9,TGTGCCAGCAGCTTACGGGAGGCTGCAACTAATGAAAAACTGTTTTTT,CASSLREAATNEKLFF
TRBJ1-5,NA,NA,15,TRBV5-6,TGTGCCAGCAGCTTGGTATCGCCACGGAATCAGCCCCAGCATTTT,CASSLVSPRNQPQHF
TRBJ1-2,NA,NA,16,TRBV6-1,TGTGCCAGCAGTGAAGGTCCCTACAGAGCTAACTATGGCTACACCTTC,CASSEGPYRANYGYTF
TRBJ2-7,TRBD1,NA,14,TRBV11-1,TGTGCCAGCAGCGACCGGGACAGAACCTACGAGCAGTACTTC,CASSDRDRTYEQYF
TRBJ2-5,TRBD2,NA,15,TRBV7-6,TGTGCCAGCAGCTTAGTAGCGGGGGAGAGGGAGACCCAGTACTTC,CASSLVAGERETQYF
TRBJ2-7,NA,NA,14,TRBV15,TGTGCCACCAGCAGAGTAGACAGCCCCTACGAGCAGTACTTC,CATSRVDSPYEQYF
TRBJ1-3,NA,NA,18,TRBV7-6,TGTGCCAGCAGCCTACTCGGGGAGGCGAGATACTCTGGAAACACCATATATTTT,CASSLLGEARYSGNTIYF
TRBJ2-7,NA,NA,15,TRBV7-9,TGTGCCAGCAGCTTACCCGTCGGTAGCTCCTACGAGCAGTACTTC,CASSLPVGSSYEQYF
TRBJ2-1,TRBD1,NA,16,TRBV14,TGTGCCAGCAGCGTAGAAAACAGGGGGCGGGTAAATGAGCAGTTCTTC,CASSVENRGRVNEQFF
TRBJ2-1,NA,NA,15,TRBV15,TGTGCCACCAGCAGAGCAGGGATGGGCTACAATGAGCAGTTCTTC,CATSRAGMGYNEQFF
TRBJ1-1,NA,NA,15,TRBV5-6,TGTGCCAGCAGCTTGTACGGGGAATGGTGGGCTGAAGCTTTCTTT,CASSLYGEWWAEAFF
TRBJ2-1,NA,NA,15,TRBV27,TGTGCCAGCAGCCCCGACATGAGCTCCTACAATGAGCAGTTCTTC,CASSPDMSSYNEQFF
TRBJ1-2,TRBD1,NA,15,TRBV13,TGTGCCAGCAGCTTTTTAGGGACAGCCAACTATGGCTACACCTTC,CASSFLGTANYGYTF
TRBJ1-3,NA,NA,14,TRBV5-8,TGTGCCAGCAGCTTCGGGGGGGCAGGAAACACCATATATTTT,CASSFGGAGNTIYF
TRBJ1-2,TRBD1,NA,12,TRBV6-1,TGTGCCAGCAGGACAGGGAACTATGGCTACACCTTC,CASRTGNYGYTF
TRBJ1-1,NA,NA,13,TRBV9,TGTGCCAGCAGCCCCGGAGGGAACACTGAAGCTTTCTTT,CASSPGGNTEAFF
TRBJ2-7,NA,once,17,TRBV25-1,TGTGCCAGCAGTGGACCCTCCCCCGGTTTAGGAGACTACGAGCAGTACTTC,CASSGPSPGLGDYEQYF
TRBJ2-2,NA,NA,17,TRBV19,TGTGCCAGTAGTATATTCACTGGGGAGGTTGGCACCGGGGAGCTGTTTTTT,CASSIFTGEVGTGELFF
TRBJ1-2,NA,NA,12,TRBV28,TGTGCCAGCAGCCTGGACAGCTATGGCTACACCTTC,CASSLDSYGYTF
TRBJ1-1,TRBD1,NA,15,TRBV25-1,TGTGCCAGCAGGGCCCCGGACAGGGGGACCACTGAAGCTTTCTTT,CASRAPDRGTTEAFF
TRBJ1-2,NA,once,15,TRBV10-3,TGTGCCATCAGTGAGGACAGTGTCCCTAACTATGGCTACACCTTC,CAISEDSVPNYGYTF
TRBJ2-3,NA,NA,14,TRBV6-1,TGTGCCAGCAGTGGCTGGACTTTGGCAGATACGCAGTATTTT,CASSGWTLADTQYF
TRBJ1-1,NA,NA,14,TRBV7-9,TGTGCCAGCAGCCCCAGGGGCTCGCTAACTGAAGCTTTCTTT,CASSPRGSLTEAFF
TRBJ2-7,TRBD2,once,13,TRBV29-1,TGCAGCGTTTCCGGGGGGAGCTCCTACGAGCAGTACTTC,CSVSGGSSYEQYF
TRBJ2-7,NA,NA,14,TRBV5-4,TGTGCCAGCAGCTTAGCGTTTAGCTCCTACGAGCAGTACTTC,CASSLAFSSYEQYF
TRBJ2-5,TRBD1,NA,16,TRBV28,TGTGCCAGCAGTCGGACAGGGGGCGGTATCACAGAGACCCAGTACTTC,CASSRTGGGITETQYF
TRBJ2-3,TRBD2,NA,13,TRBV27,TGTGCCGCGGGGGGCCCTAGCACAGATACGCAGTATTTT,CAAGGPSTDTQYF
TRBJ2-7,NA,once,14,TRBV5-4,TGTGCCAGCAGCTTGTGGGAGTCCCCCTACGAGCAGTACTTC,CASSLWESPYEQYF
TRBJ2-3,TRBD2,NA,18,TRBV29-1,TGCAGCGTTGAGGGACTAGCGGATCTTAAGGGTGGGACAGATACGCAGTATTTT,CSVEGLADLKGGTDTQYF
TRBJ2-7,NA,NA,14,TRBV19,TGTGCCAGTAGTATAGGTAGCGATCGCTACGAGCAGTACTTC,CASSIGSDRYEQYF
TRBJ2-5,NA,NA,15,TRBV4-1,TGCGCCAGCAGCCAAGAAACCGGGGGTCGCGAGACCCAGTACTTC,CASSQETGGRETQYF
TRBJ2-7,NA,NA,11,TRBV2,TGTGCCAGCAGTGTAGGGGCCGAGCAGTACTTC,CASSVGAEQYF
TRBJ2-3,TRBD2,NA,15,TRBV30,TGTGCCTGGAGCCCGGGGGGGATATGGTCAGATACGCAGTATTTT,CAWSPGGIWSDTQYF
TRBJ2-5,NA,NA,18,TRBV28,TGTGCCAGCAGTTTACGTTTTCTTACAGGGTTGGATCAAGAGACCCAGTACTTC,CASSLRFLTGLDQETQYF
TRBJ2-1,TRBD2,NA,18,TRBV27,TGTGCCAGCAGTTTACACGGGGGACTAGCGGGAGTTTACAATGAGCAGTTCTTC,CASSLHGGLAGVYNEQFF
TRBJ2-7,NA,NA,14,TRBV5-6,TGTGCCAGCAGCTTGGAGGCAGGGCTGGGAGAGCAGTACTTC,CASSLEAGLGEQYF
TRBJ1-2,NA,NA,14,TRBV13,TGTGCCAGCAGCCCACCTCAGGGAAACTATGGCTACACCTTC,CASSPPQGNYGYTF
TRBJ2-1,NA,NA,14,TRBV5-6,TGTGCCAGCAGCTTGTCCGGGAACTACAATGAGCAGTTCTTC,CASSLSGNYNEQFF
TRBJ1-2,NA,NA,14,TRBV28,TGTGCCAGCAGTTTTCCCCCAGGGATGGATGGCTACACCTTC,CASSFPPGMDGYTF
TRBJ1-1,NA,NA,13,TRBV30,TGTGCCTGGAGTGTAGACAGAGCTACTGAAGCTTTCTTT,CAWSVDRATEAFF
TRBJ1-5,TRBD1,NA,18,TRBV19,TGTGCCAGTAGTATAGAACCGGGGACAGGGGGTAGCAATCAGCCCCAGCATTTT,CASSIEPGTGGSNQPQHF
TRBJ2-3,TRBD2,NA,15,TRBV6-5,TGTGCCAGCAGCGACGGGACTAGCGACACAGATACGCAGTATTTT,CASSDGTSDTDTQYF
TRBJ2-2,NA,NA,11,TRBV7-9,TGTGCCTCCCGAGGCCCCGGGGAGCTGTTTTTT,CASRGPGELFF
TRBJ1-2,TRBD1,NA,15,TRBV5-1,TGCGCCAGCAGCTTGGTGACAGGGGTTAAGTATGGCTACACCTTC,CASSLVTGVKYGYTF
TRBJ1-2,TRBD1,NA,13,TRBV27,TGTGCCAGCAGTTACAGGGGAGGCTATGGCTACACCTTC,CASSYRGGYGYTF
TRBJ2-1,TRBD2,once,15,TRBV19,TGTGCCAGTAGTCCCGGCGGGAGCTCCTACAATGAGCAGTTCTTC,CASSPGGSSYNEQFF
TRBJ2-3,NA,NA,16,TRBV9,TGTGCCAGCAGCGTAGGGAGGGGTGTCGGCACAGATACGCAGTATTTT,CASSVGRGVGTDTQYF
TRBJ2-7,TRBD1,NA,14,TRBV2,TGTGCCACCGTTGGGACAGGGGGATCTAACGAGCAGTACTTC,CATVGTGGSNEQYF
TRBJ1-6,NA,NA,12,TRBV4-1,TGCGCCAGCAGCTTCCAGGGTTCACCCCTCCACTTT,CASSFQGSPLHF